The 13 T cell receptor beta chains given below trace back to one sample, sequenced in a study of vaccination and CD4 T cells after COVID-19 (dated by TCRdb to between 2020 and 2023). These TCRs' antigens remain unknown. In light of the paper, this sample's treatment or condition label describes: roughly 11-day PBMC culture with coronavirus spike peptide pools or control peptides (ViraFEST assay). The protocol used for the library was PCR. Sequenced on an Illumina iSeq 100. DNA from cultured CD4+ T cells was subjected to TCR sequencing with the Oncomine TCR Beta short-read assay at the Johns Hopkins FTIC core. TCRdb handled the public reads itself, with Q25 trimming in fastp and clone calling in MiXCR, and kept productive beta chains. Duplicate CDR3 protein sequences are folded into a single record with the most common DNA and genes. A total of fewer than 15,000 distinct CDR3 sequences appear in this sample, 53% of them only once. The ten largest make up roughly 5% of the sample.

Sequenced here: CD4+ T cells from blood, cultured in vitro, sampled before SARS-CoV-2 vaccination. The receptors derive from a human donor who had recovered from COVID-19.

This chain links TRBV2 with TRBJ2-1; the D gene is possibly TRBD1 (5 bases). This CDR3 has 13 residues. The germline V gene encodes CDR1 SNHLY and CDR2 FYNNEI. V gave up 5 bases and J gave up 8 bases, with 13 bases separating them. The CDR3 sequence is CASSRSGFDEQFF. The DNA for the CDR3 is TGTGCCAGCAGTCGCTCAGGGTTCGATGAGCAGTTCTTC.

The chain joins TRBV30 to TRBJ2-7, with D maybe TRBD2 (7 bases). This CDR3 region has 14 residues. V dropped 2 bases and J dropped 1 base, with 12 bases sitting between them. From germline, CDR1 is GTSNPN and CDR2 SVGIG (reference sequence). This CDR3 reads CAWSLKGGSYEQYF. In DNA form, the CDR3 reads TGTGCCTGGAGTTTAAAGGGGGGGTCCTACGAGCAGTACTTC.

In DNA form, the CDR3 reads TGTGCCAGTAGTCCCCAAACAGGAACCCCATCTGAAGCTTTCTTT. Protein: CASSPQTGTPSEAFF. This rearrangement joins TRBV19 to TRBJ1-1; D might be TRBD1 (5 bases). V dropped 5 bases and J dropped 6 bases, with 19 bases sitting between them. Germline lookup yields CDR1 LNHDA and CDR2 SQIVND (reference sequence). This CDR3 spans 15 amino acids.

This clonotype was seen only once. The chain links TRBV7-3 to TRBJ1-5, with D unclear. Trimming cost V 3 bases and J 4 bases, with 10 bases left between them. The length of the CDR3 is 14 residues. From germline, CDR1 is SGHTA and CDR2 FQGTGA. CDR3 sequence: CASSLWTENQPQHF. As DNA, the CDR3 is TGTGCCAGCAGCTTGTGGACGGAGAATCAGCCCCAGCATTTT.

Notes on this clonotype: At one end, the junction sequence differs from germline, possibly due to a read error. The V gene is TRBV6-5, the J gene TRBJ1-2; unclear D gene. Per germline, CDR1 MNHEY and CDR2 SVGAGI. This CDR3 region has 15 residues. The DNA for the CDR3 is TGTACCAGCAGTTACACCCGACTGAGCAACTATGGCTACACCTTC. Translated, it gives CTSSYTRLSNYGYTF.

The V call is TRBV7-2, the J call TRBJ1-5, with D possibly matching TRBD1 (5 bases). V gave up 3 bases and J gave up 6 bases, with 12 bases separating them. Germline V gene lookup returns CDR1 SGHTA and CDR2 FQGNSA. The CDR3 covers 14 residues. The CDR3 protein is CASSFGGAGQPQHF. CDR3 coding DNA: TGTGCCAGCAGCTTCGGGGGAGCGGGTCAGCCCCAGCATTTT.

V is TRBV19 and J is TRBJ1-2, with TRBD1 identical over 12 bases. This CDR3 spans 18 amino acids. The V gene's germline CDR1 is LNHDA and CDR2 SQIVND (reference sequence). Trimming removed 7 bases from V and 3 bases from J; junction bases left unmatched: 15. CDR3 DNA sequence: TGTGCCAGTACTACCCCCCGGGACAGGGGGCTAGGGGACTATGGCTACACCTTC. Protein: CASTTPRDRGLGDYGYTF.

V is TRBV19 and J is TRBJ2-2; D gene uncertain. This CDR3 spans 14 amino acids. Germline V gene sequence: CDR1 LNHDA, CDR2 SQIVND (reference sequence). Deletions cut 9 bases from V and 1 base from J, with 12 bases between. Here the CDR3 DNA reads TGTGCCAGCCAGACCCGGAGGAACACCGGGGAGCTGTTTTTT. Translated, it gives CASQTRRNTGELFF.

The rearrangement uses TRBV7-3 and TRBJ1-2; D may be TRBD1 (6 bases). V dropped 5 bases and J dropped 5 bases, with 18 bases sitting between them. CDR1 SGHTA and CDR2 FQGTGA come from the germline V gene. The CDR3 is 15 amino acids. Here the CDR3 reads CASSPGHLGAYGYTF. Here the CDR3 DNA reads TGTGCCAGCAGCCCGGGACACCTGGGGGCTTATGGCTACACCTTC.

The chain recombines TRBV2 with TRBJ2-4; 11 nucleotides align to TRBD2. V was clipped by 6 bases and J by 2 bases; unmatched bases: 9. The CDR3 runs 17 residues. The V gene's germline CDR1 is SNHLY and CDR2 FYNNEI. The CDR3 loop is CASRRGLAGGTKNIQYF. The DNA of the CDR3 is TGTGCCAGCAGGAGAGGGCTAGCGGGGGGAACCAAAAACATTCAGTACTTC.

This clonotype has only a few counts. The chain carries TRBV28 and TRBJ1-2, with D possibly TRBD1 on 6 matching bases. Germline V gives CDR1 MDHEN, CDR2 SYDVKM. Trimming stripped 1 base from V and 8 bases from J, with 11 bases between. This CDR3 region has 13 residues. CDR3 in DNA: TGTGCCAGCAGTTTATTGAGGGGGAAAGGCTACACCTTC. The encoded protein is CASSLLRGKGYTF.

This clonotype showed up just a few times. This sequence joins TRBV25-1 and TRBJ1-5; TRBD1 is a possible D gene (5 bases). Germline V gives CDR1 MGHDK, CDR2 SYGVNS. Trimming cost V 5 bases and J 1 base, with 18 bases left between them. The CDR3 loop spans 17 amino acids. CDR3 DNA sequence: TGTGCCAGCAGTCGGGCCGGGGGGAGAGGGAGCAATCAGCCCCAGCATTTT. This translates into CASSRAGGRGSNQPQHF.

The genes are TRBV20-1 and TRBJ2-3; D possibly uses TRBD1 or TRBD2 (6 bases each). Per the germline V gene, CDR1 is DFQATT and CDR2 is SNEGSKA (reference sequence). Trimming removed 4 bases from V and 2 bases from J, with 13 bases in between. This CDR3 spans 14 amino acids. The chain's CDR3 is CSATMGGYTDTQYF. The CDR3, as DNA: TGCAGTGCTACTATGGGGGGCTACACAGATACGCAGTATTTT.